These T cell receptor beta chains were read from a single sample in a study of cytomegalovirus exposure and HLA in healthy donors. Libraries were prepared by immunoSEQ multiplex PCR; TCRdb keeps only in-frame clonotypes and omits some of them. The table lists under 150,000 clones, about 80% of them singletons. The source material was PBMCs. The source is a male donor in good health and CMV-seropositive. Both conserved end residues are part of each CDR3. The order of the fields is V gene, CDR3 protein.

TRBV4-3	CASSHKGTGLIMGDTQYF
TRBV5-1	CASSLLMGQQETQYF
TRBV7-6	CASSLDLGTEAFF
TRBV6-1	CASRDSTSGYTF
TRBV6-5	CASSTRTNRDGYTF
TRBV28	CASSFFSENTGELFF
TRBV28	CASSLFGTSGSGEQFF
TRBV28	CASSLHPFWTGTGNTIYF
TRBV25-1	CASTGANTGELFF
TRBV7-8	CASSTRVTRRSSYNSPLHF
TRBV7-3	CASSSQGQGGNEQFF
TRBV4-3	CASSQGTGTYGYPF
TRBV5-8	CASSPGLGREQFF
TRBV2	CASRWTGSSYNSPLHF
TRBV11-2	CASSADRRTQFF
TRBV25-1	CASSQQGVPGELFF
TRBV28	CASRETTRYEQYF
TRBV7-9	CASSSGQGMTNYGYTF
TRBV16	CASSPPGGTRISDDGVYGYTF
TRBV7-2	CASSLRVQGPPGF
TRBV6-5	CASSTGEIGQPQHF
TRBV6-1	CASLEPPQETQYF
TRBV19	CASSREPGLVTGELFF
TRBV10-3	CAISESGIYEQFF
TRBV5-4	CASSAKTGYGYTF
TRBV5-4	CASSLSGGSEQYF
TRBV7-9	CASSPLAGGTDTQYF
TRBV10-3	CAISDGTVSTDTQYF
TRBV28	CASRESFYEQYF
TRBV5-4	CASSTGLAGTDTQYF
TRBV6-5	CASSYVTGGPHTQYF
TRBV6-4	CASSTGRDTGELFF
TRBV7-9	CASSRDWNTQYF
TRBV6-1	CASSARRGARDSSYEQYF
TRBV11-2	CASSLLRTGEAFF
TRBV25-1	CASSEYRGQGHYGYTF
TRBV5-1	CASSLGGTGAYEQYF
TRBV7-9	CASSSGQGVIYEQYF
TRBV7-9	CASSLVQDPDTQYF
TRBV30	CAWGEFGPRHGYTF
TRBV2	CASSERGRAYEQYF
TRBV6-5	CASSPGTAPYEQYF
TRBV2	CASKAGTVNEQFF
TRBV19	CASSIPGLEDIQYF
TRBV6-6	CASSYSQGSPLHF
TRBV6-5	CASSYGTGNSGNTIYF
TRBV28	CASSPGGRAEAFF
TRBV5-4	CASSTSGGWETQYF
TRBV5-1	CASRERGGSNEQYF
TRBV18	CASSPTSSNTYEQYF
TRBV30	CAWSGPANRELFF
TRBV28	CASSLDRFNQPQHF
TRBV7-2	CASSFSGPHSYEQYF
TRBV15	CATSSRDLREKLFF